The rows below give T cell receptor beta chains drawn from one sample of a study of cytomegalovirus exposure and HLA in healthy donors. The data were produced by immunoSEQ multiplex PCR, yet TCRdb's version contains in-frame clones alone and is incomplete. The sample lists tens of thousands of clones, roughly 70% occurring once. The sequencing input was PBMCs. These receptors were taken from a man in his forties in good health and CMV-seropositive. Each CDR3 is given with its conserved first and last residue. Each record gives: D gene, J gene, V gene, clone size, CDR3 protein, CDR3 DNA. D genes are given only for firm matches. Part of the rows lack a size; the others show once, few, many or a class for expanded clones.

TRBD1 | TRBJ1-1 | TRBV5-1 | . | CASSGTGGAEAFF | TGCGCCAGCAGCGGTACAGGGGGCGCTGAAGCTTTCTTT
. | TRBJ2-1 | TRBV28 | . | CASSPRPGLDNTDNEQFF | TGTGCCAGCAGTCCCCGCCCGGGACTGGATAATACCGACAATGAGCAGTTCTTC
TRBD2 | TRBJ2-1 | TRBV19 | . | CASSIYASGGASYNEQFF | TGTGCCAGTAGTATATACGCCAGCGGGGGGGCTTCCTACAATGAGCAGTTCTTC
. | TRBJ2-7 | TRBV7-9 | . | CASSSTNRAPYEQYF | TGTGCCAGCAGCTCCACCAACAGGGCACCCTACGAGCAGTACTTC
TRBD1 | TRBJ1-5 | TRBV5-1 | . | CASSSSGTGNEPQHF | TGCGCCAGCAGCTCCTCCGGGACAGGGAATGAGCCCCAGCATTTT
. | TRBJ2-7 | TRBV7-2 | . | CASSLGRDSYEQYF | TGTGCCAGCAGCTTAGGCCGGGACTCCTACGAGCAGTACTTC
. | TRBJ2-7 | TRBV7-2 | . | CASSLPGQRSEQYF | TGTGCCAGCAGCTTACCAGGACAGCGCTCCGAGCAGTACTTC
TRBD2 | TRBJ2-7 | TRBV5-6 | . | CASSLGLAGSYEQYF | TGTGCCAGCAGCTTGGGGTTAGCGGGGTCCTACGAGCAGTACTTC
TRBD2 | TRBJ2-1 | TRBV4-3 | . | CASSLGLAGYNEQFF | TGCGCCAGCAGCCTTGGACTAGCGGGGTACAATGAGCAGTTCTTC
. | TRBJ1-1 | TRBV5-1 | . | CASSLGGRTEAFF | TGCGCCAGCAGCTTGGGGGGGCGAACTGAAGCTTTCTTT
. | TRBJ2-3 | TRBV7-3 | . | CASSLSGATDTQYF | TGTGCCAGCAGCTTGTCGGGAGCCACAGATACGCAGTATTTT
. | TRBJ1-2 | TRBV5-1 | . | CASSPGGRGRGTNYGYTF | TGCGCCAGCAGCCCCGGGGGGAGAGGGCGGGGAACTAACTATGGCTACACCTTC
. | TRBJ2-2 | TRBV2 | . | CAERRDRNTGELFF | TGTGCGGAGAGGCGGGACAGGAACACCGGGGAGCTGTTTTTT
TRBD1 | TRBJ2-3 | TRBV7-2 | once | CASSLGQGVGDTQYF | TGTGCCAGCAGCTTAGGACAGGGGGTAGGAGATACGCAGTATTTT
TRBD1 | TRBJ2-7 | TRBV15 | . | CATSLFRAGGSGEQYF | TGTGCCACCAGCCTTTTTCGGGCAGGGGGAAGTGGGGAGCAGTACTTC
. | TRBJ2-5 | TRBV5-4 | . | CASSLFGRVEETQYF | TGTGCCAGCAGCTTGTTTGGGCGCGTCGAAGAGACCCAGTACTTC
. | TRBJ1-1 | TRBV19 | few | CASGLGGLNTEAFF | TGTGCCAGTGGACTAGGGGGGTTGAACACTGAAGCTTTCTTT
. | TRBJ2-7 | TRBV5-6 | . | CASSFPGPLSYEQYF | TGTGCCAGCAGCTTTCCAGGGCCGCTCTCCTACGAGCAGTACTTC
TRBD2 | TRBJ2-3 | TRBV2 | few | CASSEAASGGADTQYF | TGTGCCAGCAGTGAAGCGGCTAGCGGGGGAGCAGATACGCAGTATTTT
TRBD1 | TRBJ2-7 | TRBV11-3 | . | CASSPGGATTYEQYF | TGTGCCAGCAGCCCAGGGGGCGCGACGACCTACGAGCAGTACTTC
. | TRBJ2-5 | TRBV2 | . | CASSDGETQYF | TGTGCCAGCAGTGACGGGGAGACCCAGTACTTC
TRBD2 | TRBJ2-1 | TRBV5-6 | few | CASSLAWLAAHNEQFF | TGTGCCAGCAGCTTGGCGTGGCTAGCGGCCCACAATGAGCAGTTCTTC
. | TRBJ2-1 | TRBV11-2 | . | CASSLRDNGYNEQFF | TGTGCCAGCAGCTTACGGGACAACGGCTACAATGAGCAGTTCTTC
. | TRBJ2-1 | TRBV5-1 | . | CASSFLGRVENEQFF | TGCGCCAGCAGCTTCCTAGGCAGGGTGGAAAATGAGCAGTTCTTC
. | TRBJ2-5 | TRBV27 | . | CASSGSQSGEETQYF | TGTGCCAGCAGTGGCTCCCAGAGCGGTGAAGAGACCCAGTACTTC
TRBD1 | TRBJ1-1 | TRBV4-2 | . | CASSPTSRDSSTEAFF | TGTGCCAGCAGCCCAACCTCCCGGGACAGCTCTACTGAAGCTTTCTTT
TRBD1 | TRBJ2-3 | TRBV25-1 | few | CASSEPKGATDTQYF | TGTGCCAGCAGTGAACCCAAGGGGGCAACAGATACGCAGTATTTT
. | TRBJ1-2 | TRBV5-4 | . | CASSSLKADYTF | TGTGCCAGCAGCTCCCTAAAAGCGGACTACACCTTC
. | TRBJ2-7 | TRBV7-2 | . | CASSLISSLPSYEQYF | TGTGCCAGCAGTCTTATTAGCTCGCTGCCGTCCTACGAGCAGTACTTC
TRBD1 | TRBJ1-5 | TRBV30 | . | CAWSDPGQGDQPQHF | TGTGCCTGGAGTGACCCGGGACAGGGGGATCAGCCCCAGCATTTT
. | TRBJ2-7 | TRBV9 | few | CASSGGAGGSYEQYF | TGTGCCAGCAGTGGAGGGGCAGGGGGATCCTACGAGCAGTACTTC
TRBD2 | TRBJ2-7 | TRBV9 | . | CASSVGPTGTSGKYEQYF | TGTGCCAGCAGCGTAGGACCCACCGGGACTAGCGGGAAGTACGAGCAGTACTTC
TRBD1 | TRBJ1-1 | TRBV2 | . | CASSGTGIETEAFF | TGTGCCAGCAGTGGGACAGGGATAGAAACTGAAGCTTTCTTT
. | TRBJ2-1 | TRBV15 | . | CATSSVTGPLPYNEQFF | TGTGCCACCAGCAGTGTTACAGGGCCTCTTCCATACAATGAGCAGTTCTTC
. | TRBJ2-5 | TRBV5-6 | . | CASSRFSLQETQYF | TGTGCCAGCAGCCGTTTCTCCCTTCAAGAGACCCAGTACTTC
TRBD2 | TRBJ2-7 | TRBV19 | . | CATWGKLGLRGLAGPVYEQYF | TGTGCCACCTGGGGGAAATTGGGACTTCGAGGACTAGCGGGGCCCGTCTACGAGCAGTACTTC
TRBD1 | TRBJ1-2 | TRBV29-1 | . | CSVDLAGGGMGNYGYTF | TGCAGCGTTGATCTGGCAGGGGGCGGGATGGGGAACTATGGCTACACCTTC
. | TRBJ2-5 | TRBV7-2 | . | CASSSGGGRETQYF | TGTGCCAGCAGCTCGGGGGGCGGGCGGGAGACCCAGTACTTC
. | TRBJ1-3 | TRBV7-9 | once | CASSLRGSSGNTIYF | TGTGCCAGCAGCTTAAGAGGGTCCTCTGGAAACACCATATATTTT
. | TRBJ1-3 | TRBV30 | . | CAWSKSVSPGNTIYF | TGTGCCTGGAGTAAAAGTGTGAGCCCTGGAAACACCATATATTTT
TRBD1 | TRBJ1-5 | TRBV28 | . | CASSYRGNQPQHF | TGTGCCAGCAGCTACAGGGGGAATCAGCCCCAGCATTTT
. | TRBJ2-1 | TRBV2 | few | CASSGLGGEQFF | TGTGCCAGCAGTGGATTGGGGGGTGAGCAGTTCTTC
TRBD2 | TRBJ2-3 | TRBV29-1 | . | CSVEERREWADTQYF | TGCAGCGTTGAAGAGCGGCGGGAGTGGGCAGATACGCAGTATTTT
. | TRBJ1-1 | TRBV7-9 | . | CASLGRGTEAFF | TGTGCCAGCTTGGGCAGGGGAACTGAAGCTTTCTTT
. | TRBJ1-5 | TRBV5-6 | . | CASSLEGISNQPQHF | TGTGCCAGCAGCTTAGAGGGAATTAGCAATCAGCCCCAGCATTTT
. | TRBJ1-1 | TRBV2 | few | CASSQVENTEAFF | TGTGCCAGCAGTCAGGTAGAGAACACTGAAGCTTTCTTT
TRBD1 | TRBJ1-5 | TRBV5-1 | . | CASSPGQGEGQPQHF | TGCGCCAGCAGCCCGGGACAGGGGGAGGGTCAGCCCCAGCATTTT
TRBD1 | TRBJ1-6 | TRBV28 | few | CASSTFKPQTGADSSPLHF | TGTGCCAGCAGCACCTTTAAACCTCAGACAGGGGCGGACAGTTCACCCCTCCACTTT
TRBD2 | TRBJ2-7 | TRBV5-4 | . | CASSLVRASGKSEQYF | TGTGCCAGCAGCTTGGTCCGGGCTAGCGGGAAAAGCGAGCAGTACTTC
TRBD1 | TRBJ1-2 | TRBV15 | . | CATSRDRDRGFGYTF | TGTGCCACCAGCAGAGATCGGGACAGGGGTTTCGGCTACACCTTC
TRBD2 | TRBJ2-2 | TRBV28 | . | CATDKAGYTGELFF | TGTGCCACCGACAAAGCGGGGTACACCGGGGAGCTGTTTTTT
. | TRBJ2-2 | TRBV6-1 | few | CASVLTSPGELFF | TGTGCCAGCGTTCTCACTAGCCCCGGGGAGCTGTTTTTT
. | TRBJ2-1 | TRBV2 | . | CASSPTRSSYNEQFF | TGTGCCAGCAGCCCCACCCGGAGCTCCTACAATGAGCAGTTCTTC
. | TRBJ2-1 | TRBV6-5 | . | CASTPGEGEQFF | TGTGCCAGCACCCCAGGGGAGGGCGAGCAGTTCTTC
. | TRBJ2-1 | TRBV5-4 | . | CASSNGGGDEQFF | TGTGCCAGCAGTAACGGCGGAGGGGATGAGCAGTTCTTC
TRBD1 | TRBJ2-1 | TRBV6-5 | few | CASSYVARGHEQFF | TGTGCCAGCAGTTACGTTGCTAGGGGGCATGAGCAGTTCTTC